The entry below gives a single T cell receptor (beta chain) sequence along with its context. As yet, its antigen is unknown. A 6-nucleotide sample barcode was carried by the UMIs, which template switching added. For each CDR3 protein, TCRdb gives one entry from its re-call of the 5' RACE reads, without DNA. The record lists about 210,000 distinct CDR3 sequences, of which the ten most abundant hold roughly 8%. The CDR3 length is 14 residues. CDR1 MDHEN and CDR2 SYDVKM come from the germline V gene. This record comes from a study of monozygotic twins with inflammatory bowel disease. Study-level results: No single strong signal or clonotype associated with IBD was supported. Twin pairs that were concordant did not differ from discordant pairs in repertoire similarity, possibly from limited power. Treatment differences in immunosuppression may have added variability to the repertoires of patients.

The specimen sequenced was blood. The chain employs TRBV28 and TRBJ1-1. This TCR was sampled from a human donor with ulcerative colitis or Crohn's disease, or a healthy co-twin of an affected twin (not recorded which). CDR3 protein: CASSRRLMNTEAFF.